These T cell receptor beta chains were read from a single sample in a study of OX40 agonist ivuxolimab in advanced cancers. Some clones are missing from TCRdb's copy, which holds only in-frame ones; the method was immunoSEQ multiplex PCR. The table has about 48,000 clones, roughly 84% seen once. Sequences were derived from CD4+ or CD8+ T cells sorted from blood, sampled in a trial of the OX40 agonist ivuxolimab. Receptors were obtained from an adult with an advanced solid tumor such as melanoma, head and neck, liver or kidney cancer. The CDR3 runs from the conserved cysteine through the conserved F or W.

TRBJ1-3,TRBV6-5,CASSSTGPNSGNTIYF
TRBJ2-7,TRBV6-4,CASSDSNRYDTLSYEQYF
TRBJ2-7,TRBV19,CASSPITGYEQYF
TRBJ2-3,TRBV18,CASSTGDADTQYF
TRBJ2-7,TRBV10-3,CAISDSRSHEQYF
TRBJ2-7,TRBV29-1,CSVSGDLDEQYF
TRBJ2-3,TRBV19,CASRQRGGQDTQYF
TRBJ1-1,TRBV19,CASSTWTLNTEAFF
TRBJ2-4,TRBV14,CASSQGRGRYLQGIQYF
TRBJ2-5,TRBV2,CASRRDVEETQYF
TRBJ2-7,TRBV15,CATSREDRGSGEQYF
TRBJ2-7,TRBV28,CASSSPGPRTPYEQYF
TRBJ1-3,TRBV7-2,CAIRQGSSGNTIYF
TRBJ1-1,TRBV2,CASSTGFDTEAFF
TRBJ1-1,TRBV5-5,CASSYLRGRETEAFF
TRBJ2-2,TRBV5-8,CASSPRGANTGELFF
TRBJ2-1,TRBV11-3,CASSSGLAEYNEQFF
TRBJ2-1,TRBV5-1,CASSLGTASYNEQFF
TRBJ2-1,TRBV28,CASSLGGGADNEQFF
TRBJ2-5,TRBV7-8,CASSLTGTQYF
TRBJ2-1,TRBV7-3,CASSLRQGWGNEQFF
TRBJ1-4,TRBV28,CASSTPDRTGKLFF
TRBJ2-1,TRBV15,CATSSVLAVKNEQFF
TRBJ1-1,TRBV6-6,CASRLQGLNTEAFF
TRBJ2-2,TRBV5-4,CASSSGQGEPGELFF
TRBJ1-2,TRBV7-9,CASSRVKESLYGYTF
TRBJ2-6,TRBV30,CAWSRDRGTGANVLTF
TRBJ2-2,TRBV7-3,CASSLFSGGPAGELFF
TRBJ1-1,TRBV21-1,CASSKGKIGRGTEAFF
TRBJ2-3,TRBV5-4,CASTYGDTDTQYF
TRBJ2-2,TRBV28,CASSDPGGRGYTGELFF
TRBJ2-7,TRBV7-9,CASSLGTAYEQYF
TRBJ2-3,TRBV11-3,CASSDISDTQYF
TRBJ2-7,TRBV5-4,CASSTQDSYEQYF
TRBJ1-5,TRBV7-6,CASSPGLTGDQPQHF
TRBJ1-4,TRBV14,CASSHTGGSTNEKLFF
TRBJ2-2,TRBV4-3,CASSPHSRLDRGGGELFF
TRBJ1-2,TRBV19,CAIGRNYGYTF
TRBJ1-2,TRBV19,CASSLEVSAIYTF
TRBJ1-2,TRBV7-2,CASSPGAANYGYTF
TRBJ2-2,TRBV7-2,CASSVQGGTGELFF
TRBJ2-3,TRBV7-2,CASSPDVPAVIPSTDTQYF
TRBJ1-1,TRBV11-2,CASSLESGSMNTEAFF
TRBJ1-4,TRBV7-2,CASSLVLRGKGEKLFF
TRBJ2-3,TRBV2,CASNRRVTDTQYF